This T cell receptor (beta chain) was recovered during a study of cytomegalovirus exposure and HLA in healthy donors. Findings and limits, study-wide: Only CMV serostatus was available as immune exposure information.

As for this clone: Antigen unknown.

Primers included in the PCR were 60 Vbeta and 13 Jbeta primers. Clones were read by immunoSEQ multiplex PCR, and TCRdb kept only the in-frame ones, dropping some. The data contain 95,000 to 110,000 clones, roughly 82% of them seen just once; the ten biggest clones take up less than 3.5%. The germline CDR1 and CDR2 sequences are SNHLY and FYNNEI. This CDR3 has 15 amino acids. Germline trimming cut 2 bases from V and 6 bases from J; bases unmatched to any gene: 6. The clonotype was recovered from a man aged 25-45 years in good health and CMV-seropositive. This chain joins TRBV2 and TRBJ2-1; 8 bases line up with TRBD1. Sequenced input: PBMCs. The CDR3, as DNA: TGTGCCAGCAGTGAAAGGACAGGGTTTGGCAATGAGCAGTTCTTC. Translated, it gives CASSERTGFGNEQFF.